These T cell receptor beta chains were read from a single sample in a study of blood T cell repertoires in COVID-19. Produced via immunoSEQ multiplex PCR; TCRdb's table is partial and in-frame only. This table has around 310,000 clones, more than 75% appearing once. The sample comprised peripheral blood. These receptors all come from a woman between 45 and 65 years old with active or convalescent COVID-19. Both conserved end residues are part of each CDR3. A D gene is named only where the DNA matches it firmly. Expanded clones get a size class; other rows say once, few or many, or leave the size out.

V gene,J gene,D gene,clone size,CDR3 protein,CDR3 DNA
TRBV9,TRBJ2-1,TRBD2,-,CASSVGSGIYNEQFF,TGTGCCAGCAGCGTCGGTAGCGGGATCTACAATGAGCAGTTCTTC
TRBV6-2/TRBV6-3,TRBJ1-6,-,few,CASRYRSSYNSPLHF,TGTGCCAGCAGGTACCGCAGCTCCTATAATTCACCCCTCCACTTT
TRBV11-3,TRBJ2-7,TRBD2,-,CASIYYPLAGGPQQYF,TGTGCCAGCATCTATTACCCCCTAGCGGGAGGGCCTCAGCAGTACTTC
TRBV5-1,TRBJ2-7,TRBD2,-,CASSLAGSGTYEQYF,TGCGCCAGCAGCTTGGCCGGTAGCGGGACCTACGAGCAGTACTTC
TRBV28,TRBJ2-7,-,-,CASSRKLNRVAEQYF,TGTGCCAGCAGCCGCAAACTAAACAGGGTGGCCGAGCAGTACTTC
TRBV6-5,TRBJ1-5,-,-,CASSSAGQGPDQPQHF,TGTGCCAGCAGTTCCGCCGGGCAGGGGCCGGATCAGCCCCAGCATTTT
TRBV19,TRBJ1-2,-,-,CASSIGEQLDYGYTF,TGTGCCAGTAGTATAGGGGAGCAACTGGACTATGGCTACACCTTC
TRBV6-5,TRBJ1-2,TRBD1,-,CASSLGQDGGYTF,TGTGCCAGCAGCCTTGGACAGGACGGTGGCTACACCTTC
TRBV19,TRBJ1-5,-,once,CASSISGEGQPQHF,TGTGCCAGTAGTATATCAGGGGAAGGGCAGCCCCAGCATTTT
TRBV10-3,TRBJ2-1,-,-,CAISEASSPLQFF,TGTGCCATCAGTGAAGCTAGTTCCCCACTTCAGTTCTTC
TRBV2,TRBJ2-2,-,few,CASSRDTANTGELFF,TGTGCCAGCAGTCGGGACACGGCGAACACCGGGGAGCTGTTTTTT
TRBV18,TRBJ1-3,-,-,CASSPQRGFGNTIYF,TGTGCCAGCTCACCACAAAGGGGGTTTGGAAACACCATATATTTT
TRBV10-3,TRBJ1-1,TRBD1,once,CAISGTGNTEAFF,TGTGCCATCAGCGGGACAGGGAACACTGAAGCTTTCTTT
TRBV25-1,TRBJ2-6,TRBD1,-,CASKDRGTAGANVLTF,TGTGCCAGCAAGGACAGGGGGACAGCTGGGGCCAACGTCCTGACTTTC
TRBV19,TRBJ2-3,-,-,CASSIGRSQRDTQYF,TGTGCCAGTAGTATAGGCCGCTCCCAGAGGGATACGCAGTATTTT
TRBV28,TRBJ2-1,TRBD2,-,CASSRAGGPNEQFF,TGTGCCAGCAGCCGAGCGGGAGGTCCCAATGAGCAGTTCTTC
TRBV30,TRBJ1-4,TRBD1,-,CAWSVSRTGSYEKLFF,TGTGCCTGGAGTGTCTCTAGGACAGGTTCATATGAAAAACTGTTTTTT
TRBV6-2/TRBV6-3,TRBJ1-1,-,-,CASSQMRYSEAFF,TGTGCCAGCAGTCAAATGCGGTATTCTGAAGCTTTCTTT
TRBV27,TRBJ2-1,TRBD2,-,CASSPGTSGHNEQFF,TGTGCCAGCAGTCCCGGGACTAGCGGGCACAATGAGCAGTTCTTC
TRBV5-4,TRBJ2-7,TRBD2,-,CASSWDLADYEQYF,TGTGCCAGCAGCTGGGATCTAGCGGACTACGAGCAGTACTTC
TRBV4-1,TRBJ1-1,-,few,CASSPGQNTEAFF,TGCGCCAGCAGCCCCGGACAGAACACTGAAGCTTTCTTT
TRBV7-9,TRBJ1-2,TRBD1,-,CASSFPGQGDYGYTF,TGTGCCAGCAGCTTTCCGGGACAGGGAGACTATGGCTACACCTTC
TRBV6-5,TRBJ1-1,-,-,CASIQDRLNTEAFF,TGTGCCAGCATCCAAGACAGACTGAACACTGAAGCTTTCTTT
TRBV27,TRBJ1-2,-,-,CASSLNRVYGYTF,TGTGCCAGCAGTTTAAACAGGGTGTATGGCTACACCTTC
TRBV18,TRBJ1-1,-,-,CASSPMPGRMNTEAFF,TGTGCCAGCTCACCTATGCCAGGGCGCATGAACACTGAAGCTTTCTTT
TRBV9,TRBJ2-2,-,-,CASSVRRETGELFF,TGTGCCAGCAGCGTTCGGCGGGAAACCGGGGAGCTGTTTTTT
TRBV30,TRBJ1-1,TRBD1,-,CAWTGGSGRAFF,TGTGCCTGGACAGGGGGCTCAGGGCGAGCTTTCTTT
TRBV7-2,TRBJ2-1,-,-,CASSLWQGSSYNEQFF,TGTGCCAGCAGCTTATGGCAGGGTAGCTCCTACAATGAGCAGTTCTTC
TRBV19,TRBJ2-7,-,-,CASEICPLQYF,TGTGCCAGTGAGATCTGTCCTCTGCAGTACTTC
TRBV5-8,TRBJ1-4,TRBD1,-,CASSPLTGGVEKLFF,TGTGCCAGCAGCCCCCTGACAGGGGGAGTTGAAAAACTGTTTTTT
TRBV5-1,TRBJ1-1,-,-,CASSLDSGDEAFF,TGCGCCAGCAGCTTGGACTCGGGTGATGAAGCTTTCTTT
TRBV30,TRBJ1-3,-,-,CAWSSDTRSGNTIYF,TGTGCCTGGAGCTCAGACACCCGCTCTGGAAACACCATATATTTT
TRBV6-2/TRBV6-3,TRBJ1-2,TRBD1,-,CASSWTGYGYTF,TGTGCCAGCAGCTGGACAGGCTATGGCTACACCTTC
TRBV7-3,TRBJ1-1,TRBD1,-,CASSLSGTGLTEAFF,TGTGCCAGCAGCTTATCGGGGACAGGGCTCACTGAAGCTTTCTTT
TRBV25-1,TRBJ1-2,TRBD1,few,CASRQTGGRYGYTF,TGTGCCAGCAGACAAACAGGGGGTCGCTATGGCTACACCTTC
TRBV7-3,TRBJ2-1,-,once,CASSLIAVRNYNEQFF,TGTGCCAGCAGCTTAATAGCGGTGAGAAACTACAATGAGCAGTTCTTC
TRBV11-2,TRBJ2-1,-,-,CASGLGLNNEQFF,TGTGCCAGCGGTCTTGGCCTTAACAATGAGCAGTTCTTC
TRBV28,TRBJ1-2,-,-,CASDGRGSGIGGYTF,TGTGCCTCAGACGGCAGGGGATCGGGTATCGGAGGCTACACCTTC
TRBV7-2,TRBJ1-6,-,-,CASSGLDSRNSPLHF,TGTGCCAGCAGCGGGCTGGACAGCCGTAATTCACCCCTCCACTTT
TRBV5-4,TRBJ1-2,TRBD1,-,CASSLGGTGGPIGGGYTF,TGTGCCAGCAGCTTGGGAGGGACAGGGGGCCCTATCGGTGGGGGCTACACCTTC
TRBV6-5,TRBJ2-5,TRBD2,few,CASSYGAGGPETQYF,TGTGCCAGCAGTTACGGAGCGGGAGGGCCGGAGACCCAGTACTTC
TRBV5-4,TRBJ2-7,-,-,CASSPGEWREQYF,TGTGCCAGCAGCCCGGGGGAGTGGCGCGAGCAGTACTTC